Below are 30 T cell receptor beta chains sequenced from a single sample in a study of cytomegalovirus exposure and HLA in healthy donors. PCR was performed using 60 Vbeta and 13 Jbeta primers. The repertoire was sequenced with immunoSEQ multiplex PCR; TCRdb's copy has only in-frame clones and lacks some. The sample lists some 120,000 clones; under 85% were seen once. Input material: PBMCs. The origin of the receptors is a man aged 40-49 years in good health and CMV-seropositive.

This clone was found once. The chain couples TRBV28 to TRBJ2-2; D may be TRBD1 (6 bases). CDR3 length: 16 amino acids. V lost 8 bases to trimming and J lost 1 base, with 17 bases between them. The germline V gene encodes CDR1 MDHEN and CDR2 SYDVKM. In DNA, the CDR3 is TGTGCCAGCCTCAAAGCAGGACAGATGAACACCGGGGAGCTGTTTTTT. This encodes CASLKAGQMNTGELFF.

V gene TRBV4-3 combines with J gene TRBJ2-7, with D tentatively TRBD2 (5 bases). Germline CDR1 LGHNA, CDR2 YSLEER. The length of the CDR3 is 17 residues. The V gene lost 0 bases and the J gene lost 0 bases, with 15 bases spanning the gap. CDR3 residues: CASSQDNAGRDSYEQYF. The CDR3 coding sequence is TGCGCCAGCAGCCAAGATAATGCGGGCCGAGACTCCTACGAGCAGTACTTC.

This rearrangement joins TRBV4-1 to TRBJ1-2, with TRBD1 as a possible D gene (5 bases). The germline V gene encodes CDR1 MGHRA and CDR2 YSYEKL. V was trimmed by 1 base and J by 8 bases, leaving 8 bases between them. The CDR3 totals 12 residues. For the CDR3, the DNA is TGCGCCAGCAGCCAAGTAGGGGCGGGCTACACCTTC. Amino acids: CASSQVGAGYTF.

This clone was counted between two and nine times. The chain couples TRBV9 to TRBJ2-6; weak D call: TRBD1 (6 bases). The CDR3 extends over 15 amino acids. Germline lookup yields CDR1 SGDLS and CDR2 YYNGEE. Trimming pared 3 bases from V and 2 bases from J, leaving 9 bases between. This CDR3 reads CASSETGAGANVLTF. The DNA of the CDR3 is TGTGCCAGCAGCGAGACAGGAGCTGGGGCCAACGTCCTGACTTTC.

J is TRBJ2-7 and V is TRBV5-5, with D perhaps TRBD1 (6 bases). The V gene lost 0 bases and the J gene lost 3 bases, with 10 bases spanning the gap. The CDR3 is made up of 14 amino acids. The germline gives CDR1 SGHKS, CDR2 YYEKEE (reference sequence). In nucleotides, the CDR3 is TGTGCCAGCAGCTTGGCAGGGGCGATCTACGAGCAGTACTTC. This sequence encodes CASSLAGAIYEQYF. Full variable domain (remainder filled in from reference TRBV5-5 and TRBJ2-7): DAGVTQSPTHLIKTRGQQVTLRCSPISGHKSVSWYQQVLGQGPQFIFQYYEKEERGRGNFPDRFSARQFPNYSSELNVNALLLGDSALYLCASSLAGAIYEQYFGPGTRLTVT.

The chain joins TRBV6-1 to TRBJ1-4; D may be TRBD1 (5 bases). The CDR3 runs 17 residues. V gave up 2 bases and J gave up 6 bases, with 19 bases separating them. CDR1 is MNHNS and CDR2 is SASEGT in the germline V gene. CDR3 protein: CASSEFPREAGYEKLFF. The CDR3 coding sequence is TGTGCCAGCAGTGAATTTCCCAGGGAAGCGGGTTATGAAAAACTGTTTTTT.

This chain uses TRBV28 with TRBJ1-2, with D maybe TRBD1 (6 bases). Germline lookup yields CDR1 MDHEN and CDR2 SYDVKM. This CDR3 comprises 11 residues. In nucleotides, the CDR3 is TGTGCTGGACAGACTAACTATGGCTACACCTTC. Its translation: CAGQTNYGYTF.

The gene calls are TRBV9 and TRBJ1-5; TRBD1 agrees at 10 bases. The length of the CDR3 is 13 residues. Losses at the gene ends were 7 bases for V and 8 bases for J; bases not matched to a gene: 6. The germline V gene has CDR1 SGDLS and CDR2 YYNGEE. CDR3 coding DNA: TGTGCCAGCGGGGGACAGGGGATTGAGCCCCAGCATTTT. Translating gives CASGGQGIEPQHF.

The V gene is TRBV18, the J gene TRBJ2-2; 8 positions match TRBD2. The CDR3 spans 17 residues. Germline CDR1 KGHSH, CDR2 LQKENI. V trimming: 4 bases; J trimming: 1 base; junction bases outside the gene matches: 8. CDR3 protein: CASSRPGGIVNTGELFF. The CDR3 region has the DNA TGTGCCAGCTCACGTCCGGGAGGGATAGTGAACACCGGGGAGCTGTTTTTT.

The DNA for the CDR3 is TGTGCCAGTAGTAAGACAGGAACTAACTATGGCTACACCTTC. It codes for CASSKTGTNYGYTF. The gene calls are TRBV19 and TRBJ1-2, with a tentative D call TRBD1 (6 bases). The germline CDR1 and CDR2 sequences are LNHDA and SQIVND (reference sequence). V was clipped by 4 bases and J by 0 bases, with 9 bases between them. There are 14 residues in the CDR3. The whole variable domain, remainder taken from reference TRBV19 and TRBJ1-2, is DGGITQSPKYLFRKEGQNVTLSCEQNLNHDAMYWYRQDPGQGLRLIYYSQIVNDFQKGDIAEGYSVSREKKESFPLTVTSAQKNPTAFYLCASSKTGTNYGYTFGSGTRLTVV.

The gene calls are TRBV7-9 and TRBJ1-1; D remains unclear. The V end was cut by 0 bases, the J end by 3 bases, with 11 bases between. CDR1 and CDR2 from the germline V gene are SEHNR and FQNEAQ (reference sequence). The CDR3 totals 15 residues. The CDR3 DNA follows: TGTGCCAGCAGCTTAGCGGTCCCGCCGGACACTGAAGCTTTCTTT. Protein: CASSLAVPPDTEAFF.

The rearrangement links TRBV7-9 to TRBJ2-5; D unclear. CDR1 SEHNR and CDR2 FQNEAQ come from the germline V gene (reference sequence). The V and J ends lost 1 base and 4 bases respectively, with 10 bases between them. CDR3 length equals 14 residues. Here the CDR3 DNA reads TGTGCCAGCAGCTTAGGCACAGATGTAGAGACCCAGTACTTC. Its translation is CASSLGTDVETQYF.

The chain couples TRBV11-1 to TRBJ2-5; 7 bases map to TRBD1. The DNA end lines up better with TRBJ2-7; the J call may be wrong. CDR3 length: 14 amino acids. Germline V gives CDR1 SGHAT, CDR2 FQDESV (reference sequence). Here the CDR3 DNA reads TGTGCCAGCAGCCCTAGGGGGCACGGCTACGAGCAGTACTTC. Translating gives CASSPRGHGYEQYF.

The CDR3 region is CASSAGTLRGGEKLFF. In DNA, the CDR3 is TGTGCCAGCAGTGCCGGGACACTAAGAGGGGGCGAAAAACTGTTTTTT. The J gene is TRBJ1-4, the V gene TRBV5-4; 7 bases line up with TRBD1. Trimming took 5 bases from V and 8 from J; bases not matched to a gene: 15. The CDR3 spans 16 residues. Germline V lookup: CDR1 SGHNT, CDR2 YYREEE (reference sequence).

This chain connects TRBV5-6 to TRBJ2-5; D is perhaps TRBD2 (5 bases). Per the germline V gene, CDR1 is SGHDT and CDR2 is YYEEEE. The CDR3 totals 16 residues. The V and J ends lost 2 bases and 1 base respectively, with 15 bases between them. The CDR3 is CASSFFWTLSQETQYF. The CDR3 nucleotides read TGTGCCAGCAGCTTCTTTTGGACTCTTTCCCAAGAGACCCAGTACTTC.

The CDR3 sequence is CASKLWTGTGRHGQYF. CDR3 nucleotides: TGTGCCAGCAAATTGTGGACGGGGACAGGGAGGCACGGGCAGTACTTC. This sequence joins TRBV2 and TRBJ2-7; 9 bases agree with TRBD1. V gave up 7 bases and J gave up 9 bases; unmatched junction bases: 19. The germline gives CDR1 SNHLY, CDR2 FYNNEI. The CDR3 runs 16 residues.

This clone was detected only a few times. This chain uses TRBV6-5 with TRBJ1-6; 8 positions match TRBD1. Germline CDR1 is MNHEY and CDR2 is SVGAGI. Losses at the gene ends were 4 bases for V and 9 bases for J; bases not matched to a gene: 8. The CDR3 totals 15 residues. The chain's CDR3 is CASSSGQGGGSPLHF. The CDR3 region has the DNA TGTGCCAGCAGTTCCGGACAGGGTGGTGGTTCACCCCTCCACTTT.

The chain links TRBV11-2 to TRBJ2-5, with 13 nucleotides matching TRBD2. Trimming at V came to 5 bases and at J to 5 bases, leaving 5 bases not matched to a gene. This CDR3 region has 15 residues. CDR1 and CDR2 from the germline V gene are SGHAT and FQNNGV. The CDR3 reads CASSEGLAGKETQYF. As DNA, the CDR3 is TGTGCCAGCAGCGAGGGACTAGCGGGGAAGGAGACCCAGTACTTC.

V gene TRBV18 combines with J gene TRBJ1-1; 8 bases fit TRBD1. CDR1 and CDR2 from the germline V gene are KGHSH and LQKENI. V shed 6 bases, J shed 0 bases, and the junction held 3 bases outside the gene matches. This CDR3 contains 14 residues. CDR3 loop: CASSTGVLNTEAFF. DNA for the CDR3: TGTGCCAGCTCGACAGGGGTGCTGAACACTGAAGCTTTCTTT.

V is TRBV5-6 and J is TRBJ2-6; 10 positions agree with TRBD1. CDR1 SGHDT and CDR2 YYEEEE come from the germline V gene. The V and J ends lost 3 bases and 1 base, in that order; junction bases with no gene match: 1. CDR3 length: 16 amino acids. CDR3 loop: CASSWTGGSGANVLTF. CDR3 sequence (DNA): TGTGCCAGCAGCTGGACAGGGGGGTCTGGGGCCAACGTCCTGACTTTC.

This chain links TRBV13 with TRBJ2-3, with D tentatively TRBD2 (6 bases). The germline V gene encodes CDR1 PRHDT and CDR2 FYEKMQ (reference sequence). V shed 1 base and J shed 6 bases, with 14 bases lying between them. The CDR3 is made up of 15 amino acids. CDR3 region: CASSLVGGAGDTQYF. The CDR3 DNA reads as TGTGCCAGCAGCTTAGTTGGCGGGGCTGGGGATACGCAGTATTTT.

The chain employs TRBV7-3 and TRBJ2-4; perhaps TRBD1 as D (6 bases). Germline V gene sequence: CDR1 SGHTA, CDR2 FQGTGA. The CDR3 runs 17 residues. Trimming removed 0 bases at V and 2 bases at J, with 14 bases between. The CDR3, as DNA: TGTGCCAGCAGCTTAACGGGCTTAGGGGGAACCAAAAACATTCAGTACTTC. It specifies CASSLTGLGGTKNIQYF.

The V and J genes are TRBV30 and TRBJ2-2, with a tentative D call TRBD2 (6 bases). The CDR3 runs to 14 residues. Trimming stripped 7 bases from V and 4 bases from J, with 16 bases between. CDR1 is GTSNPN and CDR2 is SVGIG in the germline V gene (reference sequence). The CDR3 DNA follows: TGTGCCTTTTTTTCGGGGGTTTCCACCGGGGAGCTGTTTTTT. It is translated as CAFFSGVSTGELFF.

The gene calls are TRBV7-3 and TRBJ2-1; D uncertain. The V gene's germline CDR1 is SGHTA and CDR2 FQGTGA. This CDR3 is built from 12 residues. V lost 5 bases, J lost 10 bases, and 12 bases lay in between. Here the CDR3 DNA reads TGTGCCAGCAGCGAGGATGCAAGCGAGCAGTTCTTC. It is translated as CASSEDASEQFF.

V usage is TRBV11-3 and J usage is TRBJ2-3, with 9 bases identical to TRBD1. CDR1 is SGHNT and CDR2 is YENEEA in the germline V gene. This CDR3 comprises 15 residues. The V gene end was trimmed by 4 bases and the J gene end by 2 bases; junction bases not matched to a gene: 4. DNA of the CDR3: TGTGCCAGCAGCTCGGGACAGGGCGACACAGATACGCAGTATTTT. Protein product: CASSSGQGDTDTQYF. The full variable domain, in which reference TRBV11-3 and TRBJ2-3 provide the parts outside the CDR3, is EAGVVQSPRYKIIEKKQPVAFWCNPISGHNTLYWYLQNLGQGPELLIRYENEEAVDDSQLPKDRFSAERLKGVDSTLKIQPAELGDSAVYLCASSSGQGDTDTQYFGPGTRLTVL.

The chain combines TRBV14 with TRBJ1-1, with D perhaps TRBD1 (5 bases). Trimming took off 1 base at V and 10 bases at J, with 10 bases between the two ends. Germline V gene data show CDR1 as SGHDN and CDR2 as FVKESK. The CDR3 totals 12 residues. The CDR3 here is CASSQGRGGAFF. The CDR3 bases are TGTGCCAGCAGCCAAGGCCGGGGGGGAGCTTTCTTT.

The rearrangement joins TRBV21-1 to TRBJ1-6; no DNA check was done on the table's D call, TRBD1. TRBV21-1 is labeled a pseudogene. The CDR3 loop spans 19 amino acids. The CDR3 here is CASSARGQGPKGYNSPLHF. CDR3 in DNA: TGTGCCAGCAGCGCAAGGGGCCAGGGCCCAAAAGGGTATAATTCACCCCTCCACTTT.

V gene TRBV2 combines with J gene TRBJ2-7; 8 bases fit TRBD1. J was trimmed by 2 bases and V by 10 bases; bases with no gene match: 10. CDR1 SNHLY and CDR2 FYNNEI come from the germline V gene. CDR3 length equals 14 residues. The DNA of the CDR3 is TGTGCCACCCGACAGGGGTTAGGAACCTACGAGCAGTACTTC. Its protein is CATRQGLGTYEQYF.

V and J are TRBV9 and TRBJ2-5; 7 nucleotides agree with TRBD2. Trimming removed 0 bases from V and 1 base from J; junction bases left unmatched: 12. This CDR3 contains 18 residues. Per the germline V gene, CDR1 is SGDLS and CDR2 is YYNGEE. The CDR3 protein is CASSVAPVPASGQETQYF. CDR3 nucleotides: TGTGCCAGCAGCGTAGCCCCAGTCCCGGCTAGCGGCCAAGAGACCCAGTACTTC.

The rearrangement joins TRBV28 to TRBJ2-7; D is unclear. The CDR3 loop spans 11 amino acids. CDR1 is MDHEN, CDR2 SYDVKM, per germline. V was clipped by 2 bases and J by 6 bases, with 5 bases between them. This CDR3 reads CASSLGLEQYF. CDR3 DNA sequence: TGTGCCAGCAGTTTAGGGCTCGAGCAGTACTTC.